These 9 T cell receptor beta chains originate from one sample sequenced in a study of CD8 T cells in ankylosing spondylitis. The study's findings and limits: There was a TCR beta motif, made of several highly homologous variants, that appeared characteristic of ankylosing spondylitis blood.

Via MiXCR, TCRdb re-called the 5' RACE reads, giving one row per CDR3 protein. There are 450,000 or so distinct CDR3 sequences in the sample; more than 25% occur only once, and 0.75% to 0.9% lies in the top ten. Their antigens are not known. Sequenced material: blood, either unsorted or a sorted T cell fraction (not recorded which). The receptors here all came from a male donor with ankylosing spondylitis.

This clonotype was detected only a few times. The CDR3 region has the DNA TGTGCCAGCAGCCAAGGACTAGCGGGAGGGCCGGCCAAAAACATTCAGTACTTC. It specifies CASSQGLAGGPAKNIQYF. The J gene is TRBJ2-4, the V gene TRBV11-2, with 15 bases identical to TRBD2. CDR3 length: 18 amino acids. With V trimmed by 5 bases and J by 1 base, 6 bases remained unmatched. Germline CDR1 is SGHAT and CDR2 is FQNNGV.

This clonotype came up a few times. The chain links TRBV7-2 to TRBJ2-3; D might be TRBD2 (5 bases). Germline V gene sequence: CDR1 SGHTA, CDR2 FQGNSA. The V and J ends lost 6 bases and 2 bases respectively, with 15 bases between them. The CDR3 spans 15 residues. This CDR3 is CASSPESGPTDTQYF. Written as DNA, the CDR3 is TGTGCCAGCAGTCCTGAAAGCGGACCCACAGATACGCAGTATTTT.

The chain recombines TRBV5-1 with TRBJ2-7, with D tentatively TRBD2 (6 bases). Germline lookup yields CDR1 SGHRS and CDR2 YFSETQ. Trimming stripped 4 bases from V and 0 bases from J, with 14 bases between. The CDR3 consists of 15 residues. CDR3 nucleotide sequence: TGCGCCAGCAGCGTGGGCTGGGGGGACTCCTACGAGCAGTACGTC. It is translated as CASSVGWGDSYEQYV.

The CDR3 DNA reads TGCGCCAGCAGCCAAGACCGGACAGGGGATGGCTACACCTTC. Its translation: CASSQDRTGDGYTF. The chain employs TRBV4-1 and TRBJ1-2; 9 bases line up with TRBD1. Trimming took 0 bases from V and 6 from J; bases not matched to a gene: 2. Germline CDR1 and CDR2: MGHRA and YSYEKL. This CDR3 spans 14 amino acids.

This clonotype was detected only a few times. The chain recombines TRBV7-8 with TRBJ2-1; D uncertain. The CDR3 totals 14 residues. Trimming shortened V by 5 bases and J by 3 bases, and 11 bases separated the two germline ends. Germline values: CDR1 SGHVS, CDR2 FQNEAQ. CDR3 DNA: TGTGCCAGCAGCCTCGAGCCAGTCTACAATGAGCAGTTCTTC. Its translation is CASSLEPVYNEQFF. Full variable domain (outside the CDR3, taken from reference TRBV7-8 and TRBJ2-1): GAGVSQSPRYKVAKRGQDVALRCDPISGHVSLFWYQQALGQGPEFLTYFQNEAQLDKSGLPSDRFFAERPEGSVSTLKIQRTQQEDSAVYLCASSLEPVYNEQFFGPGTRLTVL.

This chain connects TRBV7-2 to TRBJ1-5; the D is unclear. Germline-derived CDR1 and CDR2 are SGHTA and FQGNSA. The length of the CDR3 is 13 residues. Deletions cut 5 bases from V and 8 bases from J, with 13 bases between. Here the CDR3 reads CASSPHLREPQHF. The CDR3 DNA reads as TGTGCCAGCAGCCCCCACTTGCGGGAGCCCCAGCATTTT. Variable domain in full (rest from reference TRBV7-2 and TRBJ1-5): GAGVSQSPSNKVTEKGKDVELRCDPISGHTALYWYRQSLGQGLEFLIYFQGNSAPDKSGLPSDRFSAERTGGSVSTLTIQRTQQEDSAVYLCASSPHLREPQHFGDGTRLSIL.

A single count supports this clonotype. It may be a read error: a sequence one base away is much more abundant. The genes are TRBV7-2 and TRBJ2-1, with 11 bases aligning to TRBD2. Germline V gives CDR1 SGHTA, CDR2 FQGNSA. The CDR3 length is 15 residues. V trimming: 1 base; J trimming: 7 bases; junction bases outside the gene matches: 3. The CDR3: CASSLGLAGKNEQFF. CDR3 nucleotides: TGTGCCAGCAGCTTAGGACTAGCGGGAAAGAATGAGCAGTTCTTC.

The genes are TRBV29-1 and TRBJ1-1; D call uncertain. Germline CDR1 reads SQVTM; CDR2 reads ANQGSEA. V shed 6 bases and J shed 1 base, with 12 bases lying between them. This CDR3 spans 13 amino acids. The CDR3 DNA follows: TGCAGCGTCTCCATGAGGACGAACACTGAAGCTTTCTTT. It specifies CSVSMRTNTEAFF.

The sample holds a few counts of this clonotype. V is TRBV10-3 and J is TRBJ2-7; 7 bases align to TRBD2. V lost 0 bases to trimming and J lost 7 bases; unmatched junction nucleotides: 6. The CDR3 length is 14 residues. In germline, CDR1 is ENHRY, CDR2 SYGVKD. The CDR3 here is CAISESPGAGEQYV. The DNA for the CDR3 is TGTGCCATCAGTGAGTCGCCGGGAGCGGGGGAGCAGTACGTC.